The rows below give T cell receptor beta chains drawn from one sample of a study of metastatic and nonmetastatic thyroid tumors. TCRdb reanalyzed the PCR reads via MiXCR. The data contain about 15,000 clones, 3.6% of them seen just once; the ten biggest clones take up roughly 29%. The sequencing sample was made of tumor tissue. These receptors all come from a female donor with papillary thyroid cancer or a benign thyroid nodule (not recorded which). Some clones in this sample may be carry-over from other donors' samples. CDR3s include the opening cysteine and the closing phenylalanine or tryptophan. Fields, in order: CDR3 length, J gene, V gene, clone size, D gene, CDR3 DNA, CDR3 protein. A D gene is named only where the DNA matches it firmly. The size field is filled for only some rows; it gives once, few, many or a size class.

>14|TRBJ2-2|TRBV19|.|.
TGTGCCAGTAGGTGGAGGGGGCACACCGGGGAGCTGTTTTTT
CASRWRGHTGELFF
>14|TRBJ1-2|TRBV24-1|.|.
TGTGCCACCAGTGACCCAGGACAGAATTATGGCTACACCTTC
CATSDPGQNYGYTF
>15|TRBJ2-3|TRBV6-1|many|TRBD2
TGTGCCAGCAGTTTAACTAGCGGGAGCACAGATACGCAGTATTTT
CASSLTSGSTDTQYF
>15|TRBJ2-7|TRBV27|few|.
TGTGCCAGCAGTTTTGGGGCGGAACAGCCCCTAGAGCAGTACTTC
CASSFGAEQPLEQYF
>16|TRBJ1-6|TRBV6-5|.|.
TGTGCCAGCACCGTTACCGGGGGGCGAAATAATTCACCCCTCCACTTT
CASTVTGGRNNSPLHF
>16|TRBJ2-1|TRBV6-2/TRBV6-3|.|TRBD2
TGTGCCAGCCTCGGGACTAGCGGGAACTCCTACAATGAGCAGTTCTTC
CASLGTSGNSYNEQFF
>14|TRBJ1-3|TRBV5-1|medium-sized|TRBD1
TGCGCCAGCAGCCTTGACAGGGTTGGAAACACCATATATTTT
CASSLDRVGNTIYF
>15|TRBJ2-1|TRBV5-1|few|TRBD2
TGCGCCAGCAGCTTGTCTAGCGGACTCAACAATGAGCAGTTCTTC
CASSLSSGLNNEQFF
>12|TRBJ2-1|TRBV24-1|.|TRBD2
TGTGCCAGTCGACTAGCGGGGACCGAGCAGTTCTTC
CASRLAGTEQFF
>15|TRBJ2-1|TRBV5-1|.|.
TGCGCCAGCAGCTTCACCACCGGGGGTTTCAATGAGCAGTTCTTC
CASSFTTGGFNEQFF
>15|TRBJ2-3|TRBV28|few|.
TGTGCCAGCAGCTTAGGTAGCCCTCCAGTGGATACGCAGTATTTT
CASSLGSPPVDTQYF
>15|TRBJ2-3|TRBV3-1|few|.
TGTGCCAGCAGCCCCGAGATGGGGGGGCCGGATACGCAGTATTTT
CASSPEMGGPDTQYF
>13|TRBJ1-5|TRBV30|few|.
TGTGCCTGGAGTAATAGGGGTGATCAGCCCCAGCATTTT
CAWSNRGDQPQHF
>16|TRBJ2-1|TRBV5-1|few|TRBD1
TGCGCCAGCAGCGTCAGGGGGCGCTCCGCACTCAATGAGCAGTTCTTC
CASSVRGRSALNEQFF
>14|TRBJ2-2|TRBV24-1|.|.
TGTGCCACCAGTGCAAGGGGGACTACCGGGGAGCTGTTTTTT
CATSARGTTGELFF
>15|TRBJ2-2|TRBV6-4|.|TRBD2
TGTGTCAGCAGTGACTCGGGGACTAGCACCGGGGCGCTGTTTTTT
CVSSDSGTSTGALFF
>16|TRBJ2-1|TRBV6-1|.|TRBD1
TGTGCCAGCAGTGAAAATTTAGGGGGCGTCTACAATGAGCAGTTCTTC
CASSENLGGVYNEQFF
>16|TRBJ1-5|TRBV15|.|.
TGTGCCACCAGCAGAGATCCCGGGCAGCCCAATCAGCCCCAGCATTTT
CATSRDPGQPNQPQHF
>12|TRBJ2-5|TRBV24-1|.|.
TGTGCCACCAGTGAAGGGATGGAGACCCAGTACTTC
CATSEGMETQYF
>12|TRBJ1-1|TRBV6-1|many|.
TGTGCCATTACCGATGGGAACACTGAAGCTTTCTTT
CAITDGNTEAFF
>15|TRBJ1-1|TRBV30|many|.
TGTGCCTGGACCGAATCCGGGCTCGAGAACACTGAAGCTTTCTTT
CAWTESGLENTEAFF
>14|TRBJ2-7|TRBV7-9|medium-sized|TRBD2
TGTGCCAGCGGGTTCGAACGGGAGGCCCACGAGCAGTACTTC
CASGFEREAHEQYF
>14|TRBJ2-1|TRBV5-1|.|.
TGCGCCAGCAGCTTGAGTGGGCGGAACAATGAGCAGTTCTTC
CASSLSGRNNEQFF
>13|TRBJ1-2|TRBV6-2/TRBV6-3|few|TRBD1
TGTGCCAGCAGTTACGTGACAGGGGCCGGCTACACCTTC
CASSYVTGAGYTF
>16|TRBJ2-3|TRBV14|.|.
TGTGCCAGCAGCCAAGATGTGGGCAGCTACACAGATACGCAGTATTTT
CASSQDVGSYTDTQYF
>14|TRBJ2-7|TRBV27|.|.
TGTGCCAGCAGTTTGAAGGCCAGCTCCTACGAGCAGTACTTC
CASSLKASSYEQYF
>12|TRBJ2-7|TRBV6-1|.|.
TGTGCCAGCAGTGTCCAGGGAAACGAGCAGTACTTC
CASSVQGNEQYF
>13|TRBJ2-7|TRBV4-1|.|TRBD2
TGCGCCAGCAGCTTGGGGGGGGACTACGAGCAGTACTTC
CASSLGGDYEQYF
>13|TRBJ2-7|TRBV7-9|.|.
TGTGCCAGCAGCCGGGGACCGTCCTACGAGCAGTACTTC
CASSRGPSYEQYF
>16|TRBJ2-3|TRBV9|.|TRBD2
TGTGCCAGCAGCTATGGGACTAGCGGCAGCACAGATACGCAGTATTTT
CASSYGTSGSTDTQYF
>16|TRBJ2-7|TRBV4-1|.|TRBD2
TGCGCCAGCAACCAACTAGGGACTAGCGAATTCCACGAGCAGTACTTC
CASNQLGTSEFHEQYF
>14|TRBJ2-7|TRBV27|.|TRBD1
TGTGCCAGCAGGCCGGGACAGGGGAATGGCGAGCAGTACTTC
CASRPGQGNGEQYF
>14|TRBJ1-4|TRBV15|few|.
TGTGCCACCAGCACCCGTGGAGGGGTGGGAAAACTGTTTTTT
CATSTRGGVGKLFF
>16|TRBJ2-2|TRBV27|few|TRBD1
TGTGCCAGCAGTAAAAACCGGGACAGGGGATCCGGGGAGCTGTTTTTT
CASSKNRDRGSGELFF
>14|TRBJ2-2|TRBV27|.|.
TGTGCCAGCAGGGATCAGAGGAACACCGGGGAGCTGTTTTTT
CASRDQRNTGELFF
>15|TRBJ2-3|TRBV6-2/TRBV6-3|few|.
TGTGCCAGCAGCTCCGGGACATTAGGCACAGATACGCAGTATTTT
CASSSGTLGTDTQYF
>16|TRBJ2-2|TRBV15|few|TRBD2
TGTGCCACCAGAAGACTAGCGGGATCCTACACCGGGGAGCTGTTTTTT
CATRRLAGSYTGELFF
>12|TRBJ2-1|TRBV19|.|.
TGTGCCAGTAGTATAGTACACAATGAGCAGTTCTTC
CASSIVHNEQFF
>14|TRBJ1-6|TRBV12-3/TRBV12-4|few|.
TGTGCCAGCACCCTGGGGAGGGGTGGATCACCCCTCCACTTT
CASTLGRGGSPLHF
>11|TRBJ2-7|TRBV27|few|TRBD1
TGTGCCAGCGTACAGGGGGCCGAGCAGTACTTC
CASVQGAEQYF
>14|TRBJ1-5|TRBV6-1|.|TRBD1
TGTGCCAGCAGGACAGGGTGGGGCAATCAGCCCCAGCATTTT
CASRTGWGNQPQHF
>16|TRBJ1-1|TRBV6-1|few|.
TGTGCCAGCAGGGGACTCCTACGGGGGGGGAACACTGAAGCTTTCTTT
CASRGLLRGGNTEAFF
>17|TRBJ1-1|TRBV20-1|few|TRBD1
TGCAGTGCTAGCTTGGACAGGGGGTCTACATCGAACACTGAAGCTTTCTTT
CSASLDRGSTSNTEAFF
>14|TRBJ2-1|TRBV6-5|.|.
TGTGCCAGCAGTTACGCCCCCGATAGGGATGAGCAGTTCTTC
CASSYAPDRDEQFF
>15|TRBJ1-4|TRBV12-3/TRBV12-4|.|TRBD1
TGTGCCAGCAGTCAGGGGGGCGCAACTAATGAAAAACTGTTTTTT
CASSQGGATNEKLFF
>16|TRBJ2-2|TRBV20-1|few|.
TGCAGTGCTAGAGATCATAGCGGAGGGGACACCGGGGAGCTGTTTTTT
CSARDHSGGDTGELFF
>14|TRBJ1-2|TRBV28|few|TRBD1
TGTGCCAGCAGTTCTGGACAGGGAGCCTATGGCTACACCTTC
CASSSGQGAYGYTF
>18|TRBJ2-3|TRBV3-1|once|TRBD2
TGTGCCAGCAGCCAAGTCTTTGAGAGCGGGAGGGTTACAGATACGCAGTATTTT
CASSQVFESGRVTDTQYF
>15|TRBJ1-5|TRBV20-1|.|.
TGCAGTGCGGGTAAGGGGATGATAAGCAATCAGCCCCAGCATTTT
CSAGKGMISNQPQHF
>14|TRBJ2-3|TRBV6-2/TRBV6-3|.|.
TGTGCCAGCAGTTCCTCCCCCGGCACAGATACGCAGTATTTT
CASSSSPGTDTQYF
>15|TRBJ1-2|TRBV6-1|few|.
TGTGCCAGCAGTGAACGAGGGAATCCTTCCTATGGCTACACCTTC
CASSERGNPSYGYTF
>13|TRBJ2-5|TRBV7-2|.|.
TGTGCCAGCAGCCGGCCGGTAACAGAGACCCAGTACTTC
CASSRPVTETQYF
>13|TRBJ2-7|TRBV6-1|few|.
TGTGCCAGCAGCTGGGGGCTGCGCTACGAGCAGTACTTC
CASSWGLRYEQYF
>14|TRBJ2-3|TRBV7-9|large|.
TGTGCCAGCAGCTTAGTTCTAGCAGCAGATACGCAGTATTTT
CASSLVLAADTQYF
>15|TRBJ1-1|TRBV6-2/TRBV6-3|few|TRBD1
TGTGCCAGCAGCACATCGACAGGGGCTCGCACTGAAGCTTTCTTT
CASSTSTGARTEAFF